This TCR beta chain was identified during a study of cytomegalovirus exposure and HLA in healthy donors. Broader study findings: Diagnosis of cytomegalovirus status made by the classifier reportedly showed high specificity and sensitivity. As immune exposure information, only CMV serostatus was available. Sequencing likely caused a cluster of highly shared sequence variants. Specificity of a few CMV-associated chains for CMV antigens was verified in vitro.

Points on this clone: Its target is unknown.

Germline CDR1 reads MNHNS; CDR2 reads SASEGT. The CDR3 is 17 amino acids. V was clipped by 2 bases and J by 2 bases, with 13 bases between them. Vbeta (60) and Jbeta (13) primers were used in the PCR. The assay was immunoSEQ multiplex PCR, and TCRdb's table has in-frame clones only and misses some. The sample includes tens of thousands of clones, approximately 80% of them seen just once. The rearrangement uses TRBV6-1 and TRBJ2-6; tentative D call: TRBD2 (6 bases). This clonotype originated in a man in his 70s in good health and CMV-seropositive. The sequenced sample was PBMCs. CDR3 in amino acids: CASSETGRRTGANVLTF. CDR3 sequence (DNA): TGTGCCAGCAGTGAAACGGGGAGGCGGACTGGGGCCAACGTCCTGACTTTC.